A single sample is the source of the 5 T cell receptor beta chains below, sequenced in a study of cytomegalovirus exposure and HLA in healthy donors. Use of 60 Vbeta and 13 Jbeta primers characterized the PCR. Profiling relied on immunoSEQ multiplex PCR, and the TCRdb table lists in-frame clones only, not all of them. Of about 140,000 clones listed, 79% are singletons. Input material: PBMCs. These receptors came from a man younger than 35 in good health and CMV-seronegative.

V gene TRBV5-1 combines with J gene TRBJ1-4, with TRBD1 identical over 9 bases. Germline V gene sequence: CDR1 SGHRS, CDR2 YFSETQ. Trimming took 0 bases from V and 8 from J; bases not matched to a gene: 8. The length of the CDR3 is 16 residues. CDR3 DNA: TGCGCCAGCAGCTTGGGGGGACAGGGATTTCAGGAAAAACTGTTTTTT. Its translation: CASSLGGQGFQEKLFF.

Comment on this clone: Other DNA sequences in the same sample also yield this CDR3. The chain links TRBV5-1 to TRBJ2-2, with TRBD1 matching 10 bases. Unmatched junction bases numbered 3, after V lost 2 bases and J lost 2 bases. The CDR3 is 16 residues long. Looked up from germline, CDR1 is SGHRS and CDR2 is YFSETQ. The CDR3 nucleotides read TGCGCCAGCAGCTTACGGACAGGGGGAAACACCGGGGAGCTGTTTTTT. Amino acids: CASSLRTGGNTGELFF.

This clone was detected only a few times. The chain combines TRBV6-1 with TRBJ1-4; 7 bases align to TRBD1. Germline lookup yields CDR1 MNHNS and CDR2 SASEGT. Germline trimming cut 3 bases from V and 4 bases from J; bases unmatched to any gene: 5. The CDR3 has 15 residues. CDR3 in DNA: TGTGCCAGCAGTGACCTCGACAGGGTTAATGAAAAACTGTTTTTT. This gives the protein CASSDLDRVNEKLFF.

The chain employs TRBV9 and TRBJ2-7, with 7 nucleotides matching TRBD2. After removal of 4 bases from V and 2 bases from J, the junction contained 12 bases not matched to a gene. CDR3 length: 16 amino acids. Germline V gene lookup returns CDR1 SGDLS and CDR2 YYNGEE. As DNA, the CDR3 is TGTGCCAGCAGCTCAAGGGTGGCGGGGGACCCCTACGAGCAGTACTTC. Translation: CASSSRVAGDPYEQYF.

About this clone itself: Additional DNA sequences in this sample encode the identical CDR3. V and J are TRBV7-2 and TRBJ2-7; TRBD1 aligns across 7 bases. CDR1 is SGHTA, CDR2 FQGNSA, per germline. The CDR3 length is 13 residues. Unmatched junction bases numbered 4, after V lost 5 bases and J lost 3 bases. The CDR3, as DNA: TGTGCCAGCAGCACCCGGGACAGCTACGAGCAGTACTTC. Translating it yields CASSTRDSYEQYF.